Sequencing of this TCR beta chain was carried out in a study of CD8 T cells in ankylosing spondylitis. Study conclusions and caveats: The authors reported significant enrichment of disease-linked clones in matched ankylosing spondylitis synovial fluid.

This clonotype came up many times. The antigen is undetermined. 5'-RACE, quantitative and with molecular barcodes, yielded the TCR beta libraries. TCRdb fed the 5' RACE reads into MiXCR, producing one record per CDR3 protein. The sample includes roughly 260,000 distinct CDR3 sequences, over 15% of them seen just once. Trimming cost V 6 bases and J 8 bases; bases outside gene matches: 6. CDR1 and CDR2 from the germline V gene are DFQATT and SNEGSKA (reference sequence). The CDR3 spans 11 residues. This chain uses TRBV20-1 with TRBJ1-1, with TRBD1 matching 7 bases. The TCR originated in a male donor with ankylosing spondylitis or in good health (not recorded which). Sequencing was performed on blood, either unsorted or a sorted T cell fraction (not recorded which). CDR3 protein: CSASRDREAFF. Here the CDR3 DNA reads TGCAGTGCCAGCAGGGACAGAGAAGCTTTCTTT.